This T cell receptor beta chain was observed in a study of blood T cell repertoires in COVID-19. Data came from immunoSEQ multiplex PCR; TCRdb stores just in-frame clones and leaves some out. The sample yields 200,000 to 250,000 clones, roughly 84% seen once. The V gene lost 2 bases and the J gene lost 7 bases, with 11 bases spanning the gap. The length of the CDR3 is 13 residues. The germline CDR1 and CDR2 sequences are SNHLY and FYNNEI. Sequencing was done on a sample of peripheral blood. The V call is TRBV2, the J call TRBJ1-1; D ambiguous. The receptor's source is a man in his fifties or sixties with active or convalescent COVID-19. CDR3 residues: CASSEQFEVEAFF. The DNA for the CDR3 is TGTGCCAGCAGTGAACAGTTTGAGGTTGAAGCTTTCTTT. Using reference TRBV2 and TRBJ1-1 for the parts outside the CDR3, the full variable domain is EPEVTQTPSHQVTQMGQEVILRCVPISNHLYFYWYRQILGQKVEFLVSFYNNEISEKSEIFDDQFSVERPDGSNFTLKIRSTKLEDSAMYFCASSEQFEVEAFFGQGTRLTVV.